A selection of T cell receptor beta chains follows, all from one sample in a study of CD8+ T cells in alopecia areata. The assay was immunoSEQ multiplex PCR, and TCRdb's table has in-frame clones only and misses some. The repertoire includes about 70,000 clones, around 49% of them detected once, and roughly a sixth sits in the top ten. Sequenced here: CD8+ T cells sorted from blood, sampled at week 0. These receptors all stem from a human donor with alopecia areata. The CDR3 runs from the conserved cysteine through the conserved F or W. D genes are given only for firm matches. Part of the rows lack a size; the others show once, few, many or a class for expanded clones.

>few|TRBJ2-1|TRBD2|TRBV29-1
CSVEDPAGEHNEQFF
TGCAGCGTTGAAGATCCCGCGGGGGAGCACAATGAGCAGTTCTTC
>medium-sized|TRBJ2-6|NA|TRBV19
CATKGGYSGANVLTF
TGTGCCACTAAGGGGGGGTACTCTGGGGCCAACGTCCTGACTTTC
>NA|TRBJ2-7|TRBD1|TRBV29-1
CSVGQGFREQYF
TGCAGCGTTGGACAGGGTTTTCGGGAGCAGTACTTC
>NA|TRBJ2-1|TRBD2|TRBV2
CASTGTSDEQFF
TGTGCCAGTACCGGGACTAGTGATGAGCAGTTCTTC
>NA|TRBJ2-7|NA|TRBV4-1
CASSLPLPAGDSYEQYF
TGCGCCAGCAGCCTCCCATTACCGGCAGGAGATTCCTACGAGCAGTACTTC
>NA|TRBJ1-5|NA|TRBV9
CASSPGGDQPQHF
TGTGCCAGCAGCCCTGGGGGGGATCAGCCCCAGCATTTT
>many|TRBJ2-3|TRBD2|TRBV4-1
CASSHEGGGRALDTQYF
TGCGCCAGCAGCCACGAAGGTGGCGGGAGGGCCTTAGATACGCAGTATTTT
>NA|TRBJ2-2|NA|TRBV7-3
CASSLAPTPTGELFF
TGTGCCAGCAGCTTAGCCCCCACACCCACCGGGGAGCTGTTTTTT
>NA|TRBJ2-7|NA|TRBV27
CASSHLGGQPYEQYF
TGTGCCAGCAGCCACTTGGGGGGGCAACCCTACGAGCAGTACTTC
>NA|TRBJ2-7|NA|TRBV7-9
CASSFLETYEQYF
TGTGCCAGCAGCTTTTTGGAAACCTACGAGCAGTACTTC